This T cell receptor beta chain originates from a study of T cells in Graves' hyperthyroidism and ophthalmopathy. Study-wide background: Peripheral blood was secured at the point of initial diagnosis, before any treatment.

The germline CDR1 and CDR2 sequences are SGHRS and YFSETQ. The CDR3 runs to 14 residues. V lost 4 bases, J lost 6 bases, and 17 bases lay in between. Amplification of TCR beta CDR3 regions used RNA as the template. Using the HTBI primer set, a first-round RT-PCR was run on the TCR CDR3. TCRdb re-analysed the multiplex PCR reads in MiXCR, keeping a single row per CDR3 protein. This sample has a few hundred thousand distinct CDR3 sequences, with 15% found just once. J is TRBJ2-7 and V is TRBV5-1, with D maybe TRBD2 (6 bases). The sequenced sample consisted of blood. This receptor was identified in a woman aged 30 to 39 with Graves' hyperthyroidism. The CDR3 sequence is CASSPGLAKGEQYF. CDR3 sequence (DNA): TGCGCCAGCAGCCCGGGACTGGCTAAGGGCGAGCAGTACTTC.